A single sample is the source of the 27 T cell receptor beta chains below, sequenced in a study of blood T cell repertoires in COVID-19. The protocol was immunoSEQ multiplex PCR, while the TCRdb copy is restricted to in-frame clones and leaves out a portion. The sample has approximately 300,000 clones, 87% seen once. The specimen sequenced was PBMCs or T cells enriched from blood (not recorded which). The receptors shown here come from a woman aged 25 to 39 who had recovered from COVID-19.

The chain links TRBV2 to TRBJ1-4; D remains unclear. The germline V gene has CDR1 SNHLY and CDR2 FYNNEI. Trimming left V 7 bases short and J 6 bases short, with 12 bases between. This CDR3 contains 13 residues. The CDR3: CASNKGVDEKLFF. CDR3 in DNA: TGTGCCAGCAATAAAGGAGTTGATGAAAAACTGTTTTTT. Full variable domain (remainder filled in from reference TRBV2 and TRBJ1-4): EPEVTQTPSHQVTQMGQEVILRCVPISNHLYFYWYRQILGQKVEFLVSFYNNEISEKSEIFDDQFSVERPDGSNFTLKIRSTKLEDSAMYFCASNKGVDEKLFFGSGTQLSVL.

CDR3 sequence reads: CASSITGSSTEAFF. The CDR3, as DNA: TGTGCCAGCAGTATTACAGGGAGTAGCACTGAAGCTTTCTTT. The genes are TRBV27 and TRBJ1-1, with D possibly matching TRBD1 (6 bases). This CDR3 spans 14 amino acids. Germline assignment: CDR1 MNHEY and CDR2 SMNVEV (reference sequence). With 5 bases removed from V and 4 bases from J, the gap between germline ends came to 14 bases.

The rearrangement joins TRBV5-1 to TRBJ1-4, with D uncertain. CDR1 and CDR2 from the germline V gene are SGHRS and YFSETQ. The CDR3 sequence is 13 residues long. The V and J ends lost 2 bases and 4 bases respectively, with 6 bases between them. In DNA, the CDR3 is TGCGCCAGCAGCTTCGGGGTTAATGAAAAACTGTTTTTT. Protein: CASSFGVNEKLFF.

In its sample, this clone was seen once. The chain uses TRBV24-1 and TRBJ2-1, with 9 bases fitting TRBD1. Germline assignment: CDR1 KGHDR and CDR2 SFDVKD. CDR3 length: 15 residues. The J segment lost 4 bases and the V segment lost 3 bases, leaving 3 bases of the junction unmatched. The CDR3 protein is CATSDRGTGYNEQFF. The CDR3 bases are TGTGCCACCAGTGATCGGGGGACAGGGTACAATGAGCAGTTCTTC.

This clone has a handful of counts. The chain links TRBV16 to TRBJ2-7, with TRBD2 as a possible D gene (7 bases). The CDR3 has 14 residues. The germline V gene encodes CDR1 KGHSY and CDR2 FQNENV. Trimming removed 4 bases at V and 12 bases at J, with 22 bases between. The CDR3 is CASSPSGGQGQWYF. The CDR3 region has the DNA TGTGCCAGCAGCCCATCCGGGGGGCAAGGCCAGTGGTACTTC.

This sequence joins TRBV7-9 and TRBJ1-1, with 9 bases lining up with TRBD1. The CDR3 covers 14 residues. V was pared by 2 bases and J by 7 bases, with 5 bases of the junction left unmatched. The germline V gene encodes CDR1 SEHNR and CDR2 FQNEAQ (reference sequence). CDR3 DNA: TGTGCCAGCAGCTTAATCCGGGACAGGGATGAAGCTTTCTTT. Protein sequence: CASSLIRDRDEAFF.

The V gene is TRBV13, the J gene TRBJ1-1, with D uncertain. This CDR3 has 14 amino acids. Trimming removed 1 base at V and 1 base at J, with 7 bases between. Germline loops: CDR1 PRHDT, CDR2 FYEKMQ (reference sequence). This CDR3 reads CASSLARQNTEAFF. In nucleotides, the CDR3 is TGTGCCAGCAGCTTAGCAAGACAGAACACTGAAGCTTTCTTT.

The rearrangement uses TRBV10-1 and TRBJ2-7; D may be TRBD2 (7 bases). CDR1 WNHNN and CDR2 SYGVQD come from the germline V gene (reference sequence). CDR3 length: 16 amino acids. V lost 4 bases and J 2 bases, leaving 18 bases between the germline ends. DNA of the CDR3: TGCGCCAGCAGTGGTACCATCCCGGGGGGCGCCTACGAGCAGTACTTC. Translating gives CASSGTIPGGAYEQYF.

The rearrangement uses TRBV2 and TRBJ1-3; perhaps TRBD1 as D (6 bases). The germline gives CDR1 SNHLY, CDR2 FYNNEI. This CDR3 is built from 14 residues. The V end was cut by 5 bases, the J end by 0 bases, with 8 bases between. DNA of the CDR3: TGTGCCAGCAGTCAACAGGGCTCTGGAAACACCATATATTTT. Protein product: CASSQQGSGNTIYF.

J is TRBJ2-7 and V is TRBV29-1; D possibly corresponds to TRBD2 (6 bases). The CDR3 totals 13 residues. V was clipped by 3 bases and J by 1 base, with 10 bases between them. Germline-derived CDR1 and CDR2 are SQVTM and ANQGSEA. In nucleotides, the CDR3 is TGCAGCGTTGAGGGAGGCAGATCCTACGAGCAGTACTTC. It translates to CSVEGGRSYEQYF.

V and J are TRBV12-3 or TRBV12-4 and TRBJ1-1, with D unresolved. This CDR3 region has 11 residues. Trimming took off 3 bases at V and 5 bases at J, with 4 bases between the two ends. The CDR3 spells CASSLRTEAFF. The CDR3 coding sequence is TGTGCCAGCAGTTTGCGGACTGAAGCTTTCTTT.

The chain has TRBV4-2 and TRBJ2-1; TRBD2 agrees at 11 bases. Germline-derived CDR1 and CDR2 are LGHNA and YNFKEQ. After removal of 5 bases from V and 5 bases from J, the junction contained 5 bases not matched to a gene. The CDR3 contains 15 residues. CDR3 sequence: CASSYSGGANNEQFF. DNA of the CDR3: TGTGCCAGCAGCTATAGCGGGGGGGCAAACAATGAGCAGTTCTTC.

The J gene is TRBJ1-4, the V gene TRBV5-1; no definite D call. The CDR3 has 13 amino acids. Deletions cut 0 bases from V and 6 bases from J, with 6 bases between. CDR1 SGHRS and CDR2 YFSETQ come from the germline V gene. This CDR3 is CASSLAQYEKLFF. The CDR3 DNA follows: TGCGCCAGCAGCTTGGCACAGTATGAAAAACTGTTTTTT.

The chain links TRBV9 to TRBJ1-3; D may be TRBD1 (6 bases). Germline V gene lookup returns CDR1 SGDLS and CDR2 YYNGEE. V was shortened by 0 bases and J by 7 bases, with 17 bases between the two germline ends. This CDR3 comprises 16 residues. The CDR3 spells CASSVAQGLRGNTIYF. CDR3 nucleotides: TGTGCCAGCAGCGTAGCTCAGGGGCTGCGGGGGAACACCATATATTTT.

This chain connects TRBV4-1 to TRBJ1-3, with unresolved D. The CDR3 consists of 18 residues. Trimming took off 0 bases at V and 0 bases at J, with 15 bases between the two ends. From germline, CDR1 is MGHRA and CDR2 YSYEKL. The CDR3 DNA reads as TGCGCCAGCAGCCAAGAACCACATTATAGGAGCTCTGGAAACACCATATATTTT. Amino acids: CASSQEPHYRSSGNTIYF.

This sequence joins TRBV4-2 and TRBJ1-2, with 7 bases identical to TRBD1. The junction had 7 bases not matched to a gene; V was cut back by 5 bases and J by 4 bases. In germline, CDR1 is LGHNA, CDR2 YNFKEQ. The CDR3 length is 14 residues. CDR3 region: CASSWQGEGYGYTF. In DNA form, the CDR3 reads TGTGCCAGCAGCTGGCAGGGGGAAGGCTATGGCTACACCTTC.

V and J are TRBV10-3 and TRBJ1-2, with 7 bases lining up with TRBD1. The J segment lost 2 bases and the V segment lost 6 bases, leaving 3 bases of the junction unmatched. There are 13 residues in the CDR3. The germline gives CDR1 ENHRY, CDR2 SYGVKD. The CDR3 loop is CAISQDRNYGYTF. The CDR3 nucleotides read TGTGCCATCAGCCAGGACAGGAACTATGGCTACACCTTC.

The chain uses TRBV19 and TRBJ1-4, with 11 bases that match TRBD1. CDR3 length: 17 residues. Looked up from germline, CDR1 is LNHDA and CDR2 is SQIVND (reference sequence). The J segment lost 3 bases and the V segment lost 6 bases, leaving 9 bases of the junction unmatched. The CDR3 is CASSPGQGVFANEKLFF. DNA of the CDR3: TGTGCCAGTAGCCCGGGACAGGGGGTATTTGCTAATGAAAAACTGTTTTTT.

This clone was picked up one time. J is TRBJ1-5 and V is TRBV7-2; TRBD1 might be the D (5 bases). Trimming took off 6 bases at V and 1 base at J, with 13 bases between the two ends. This CDR3 region has 15 residues. CDR1 SGHTA and CDR2 FQGNSA come from the germline V gene. CDR3 sequence (DNA): TGTGCCAGCAGTCGATCGACAGTAAGCAATCAGCCCCAGCATTTT. Translated: CASSRSTVSNQPQHF.

As to this clone: Other DNA variants within this sample encode the same CDR3. This chain connects TRBV19 to TRBJ1-4; a weak D match, TRBD1 (6 bases). Germline V gene sequence: CDR1 LNHDA, CDR2 SQIVND (reference sequence). The CDR3 is 14 residues long. V shed 6 bases and J shed 0 bases, with 8 bases lying between them. CDR3 in DNA: TGTGCCAGTAGCCGGACAGCAACTAATGAAAAACTGTTTTTT. The encoded protein is CASSRTATNEKLFF.

This clone was seen just once. This chain uses TRBV19 with TRBJ1-6; weak D call: TRBD1 (6 bases). Trimming took off 4 bases at V and 7 bases at J, with 11 bases between the two ends. Germline loops: CDR1 LNHDA, CDR2 SQIVND (reference sequence). The CDR3 extends over 14 amino acids. The CDR3 reads CASSNRQGNSPLHF. CDR3 sequence (DNA): TGTGCCAGTAGTAATCGGCAGGGGAATTCACCCCTCCACTTT.

The chain links TRBV4-1 to TRBJ1-5, with D possibly being TRBD1 (5 bases). This CDR3 has 16 amino acids. The ends were cut back, 1 base at V and 6 bases at J, with 16 bases in the middle. CDR1 and CDR2 (germline): MGHRA, YSYEKL. CDR3 in DNA: TGCGCCAGCAGCCAAGTATCAGGGCTCTCTGGTCAGCCCCAGCATTTT. Translation: CASSQVSGLSGQPQHF.

V gene TRBV5-8 combines with J gene TRBJ2-3; 9 bases map to TRBD1. Germline V gene lookup returns CDR1 SGHTS and CDR2 YDEGEE. The J segment lost 3 bases and the V segment lost 4 bases, leaving 6 bases of the junction unmatched. The CDR3 consists of 15 residues. The CDR3 DNA reads TGTGCCAGCAGCCCCGGGGACAGGGCAACAGATACGCAGTATTTT. This gives the protein CASSPGDRATDTQYF.

This clone appeared a single time. J is TRBJ2-3 and V is TRBV7-9; no definite D call. Trimming took off 4 bases at V and 4 bases at J, with 12 bases between the two ends. Germline values: CDR1 SEHNR, CDR2 FQNEAQ (reference sequence). This CDR3 is built from 14 residues. CDR3 region: CASSYDVRSDTQYF. The CDR3 nucleotides read TGTGCCAGCAGCTATGATGTTCGGTCAGATACGCAGTATTTT.

This clone occurred once. V is TRBV11-3 and J is TRBJ2-7; 12 nucleotides agree with TRBD2. J was trimmed by 3 bases and V by 0 bases; bases with no gene match: 0. This CDR3 spans 15 amino acids. Germline V CDR1 and CDR2: SGHNT, YENEEA. The CDR3 reads CASSLETSGGYEQYF. The CDR3 bases are TGTGCCAGCAGCTTAGAGACTAGCGGGGGCTACGAGCAGTACTTC. The variable domain in full, completed from reference TRBV11-3 and TRBJ2-7, reads EAGVVQSPRYKIIEKKQPVAFWCNPISGHNTLYWYLQNLGQGPELLIRYENEEAVDDSQLPKDRFSAERLKGVDSTLKIQPAELGDSAVYLCASSLETSGGYEQYFGPGTRLTVT.

V is TRBV30 and J is TRBJ2-1; 10 positions match TRBD1. The CDR3 covers 14 residues. Per germline, CDR1 GTSNPN and CDR2 SVGIG (reference sequence). V lost 3 bases, J lost 7 bases, and 6 bases stayed unmatched. The CDR3 DNA follows: TGTGCCTGGAGCGGCGACAGGGGGCTTAATGAGCAGTTCTTC. This translates into CAWSGDRGLNEQFF.

For the CDR3, the DNA is TGCGCCAGCAGCCAAGGCACAGGGCCTAACTATGGCTACACCTTC. It yields the protein CASSQGTGPNYGYTF. The chain carries TRBV4-1 and TRBJ1-2; a possible D gene is TRBD1 (6 bases). Trimming took off 1 base at V and 0 bases at J, with 9 bases between the two ends. This CDR3 is built from 15 residues. Germline V gene data show CDR1 as MGHRA and CDR2 as YSYEKL.